This entry lists 19 T cell receptor beta chains sequenced from one sample in a study of cytomegalovirus exposure and HLA in healthy donors. 60 Vbeta and 13 Jbeta primers were used in PCR. The data were produced by immunoSEQ multiplex PCR, yet TCRdb's version contains in-frame clones alone and is incomplete. Its listing shows some 150,000 clones. The specimen sequenced was PBMCs. These receptors were taken from a woman aged 18-29 years in good health and CMV-seronegative.

J is TRBJ1-5 and V is TRBV29-1, with unresolved D. Germline CDR1 SQVTM, CDR2 ANQGSEA. Trimming took off 7 bases at V and 8 bases at J, with 18 bases between the two ends. The CDR3 sequence is 13 residues long. CDR3 residues: CSALPTPGEPQHF. DNA for the CDR3: TGCAGCGCACTCCCCACCCCCGGGGAGCCCCAGCATTTT.

V gene TRBV27 combines with J gene TRBJ2-5; D is perhaps TRBD2 (6 bases). V lost 2 bases, J lost 4 bases, and 8 bases lay in between. This CDR3 has 13 residues. In germline, CDR1 is MNHEY, CDR2 SMNVEV (reference sequence). The CDR3 DNA reads TGTGCCAGCAGTTTAGTGGGGGGAGAGACCCAGTACTTC. Residues: CASSLVGGETQYF.

Remarks on this clone: The sample contains more than one DNA sequence encoding this CDR3. This sequence joins TRBV9 and TRBJ1-4; a possible D gene is TRBD1 (5 bases). Trimming pared 2 bases from V and 7 bases from J, leaving 15 bases between. The CDR3 is 15 amino acids. Germline CDR1 SGDLS, CDR2 YYNGEE. The CDR3 region has the DNA TGTGCCAGCAGCGTGGGGCAGGGTGATGGTGAAAAACTGTTTTTT. Amino acids: CASSVGQGDGEKLFF.

This chain links TRBV5-1 with TRBJ1-1; D possibly corresponds to TRBD1 (6 bases). This CDR3 is built from 19 residues. Germline-derived CDR1 and CDR2 are SGHRS and YFSETQ. Trimming removed 2 bases at V and 4 bases at J, with 27 bases between. CDR3 residues: CASSFYTLLGGRLGTEAFF. The DNA of the CDR3 is TGCGCCAGCAGCTTCTACACCCTTCTGGGGGGGCGCCTAGGCACTGAAGCTTTCTTT.

The chain recombines TRBV5-5 with TRBJ2-3, with 8 nucleotides matching TRBD1. The J segment lost 0 bases and the V segment lost 0 bases, leaving 15 bases of the junction unmatched. Germline V gene data show CDR1 as SGHKS and CDR2 as YYEKEE (reference sequence). This CDR3 is 20 amino acids long. CDR3 sequence (DNA): TGTGCCAGCAGCTTGGGACAGGGGTTTTTTGGGACAAGAAGCACAGATACGCAGTATTTT. Translating gives CASSLGQGFFGTRSTDTQYF. The variable domain in full, completed from reference TRBV5-5 and TRBJ2-3, reads DAGVTQSPTHLIKTRGQQVTLRCSPISGHKSVSWYQQVLGQGPQFIFQYYEKEERGRGNFPDRFSARQFPNYSSELNVNALLLGDSALYLCASSLGQGFFGTRSTDTQYFGPGTRLTVL.

The J gene is TRBJ2-2, the V gene TRBV5-4, with TRBD2 as a possible D gene (6 bases). Germline lookup yields CDR1 SGHNT and CDR2 YYREEE (reference sequence). The CDR3 covers 16 residues. The V and J ends lost 4 bases and 0 bases respectively, with 13 bases between them. CDR3 in amino acids: CASSSRRASNTGELFF. DNA for the CDR3: TGTGCCAGCAGCAGCAGGAGGGCCTCGAACACCGGGGAGCTGTTTTTT.

The chain carries TRBV4-1 and TRBJ1-3; no clear D gene. The length of the CDR3 is 14 residues. Per the germline V gene, CDR1 is MGHRA and CDR2 is YSYEKL. Trimming stripped 3 bases from V and 9 bases from J, with 15 bases between. The CDR3 is CASSHGPQRGTIYF. As DNA, the CDR3 is TGCGCCAGCAGCCACGGGCCCCAGCGGGGCACCATATATTTT.

The gene calls are TRBV12-5 and TRBJ2-5; D unclear. TRBJ2-7 matches the DNA end more closely, so the J call is doubtful. The CDR3 is 13 amino acids. Germline V gene lookup returns CDR1 LGHNT and CDR2 FRNRAP. Here the CDR3 DNA reads TGTGCTAGTGGTTTGACTGGTTCCTACGAGCAGTACTTC. It codes for CASGLTGSYEQYF.

The chain employs TRBV7-6 and TRBJ2-2, with no clear D. CDR1 and CDR2 from the germline V gene are SGHVS and FNYEAQ. The V end lost 1 base, the J end lost 4 bases, and 7 bases lay between the germline ends. This CDR3 spans 14 amino acids. The CDR3 DNA reads TGTGCCAGCAGCTTAGGCTCACTCACCGGGGAGCTGTTTTTT. Amino acid sequence: CASSLGSLTGELFF. The variable domain in full, completed from reference TRBV7-6 and TRBJ2-2, reads GAGVSQSPRYKVTKRGQDVALRCDPISGHVSLYWYRQALGQGPEFLTYFNYEAQQDKSGLPNDRFSAERPEGSISTLTIQRTEQRDSAMYRCASSLGSLTGELFFGEGSRLTVL.

This chain uses TRBV27 with TRBJ2-3, with TRBD2 identical over 12 bases. V lost 3 bases to trimming and J lost 0 bases; unmatched junction nucleotides: 4. Germline loops: CDR1 MNHEY, CDR2 SMNVEV (reference sequence). CDR3 length: 17 amino acids. The CDR3 coding sequence is TGTGCCAGCAGTTTTCCTAGCGGGAGGGATAGCACAGATACGCAGTATTTT. Its protein product is CASSFPSGRDSTDTQYF.

J is TRBJ2-1 and V is TRBV28; TRBD2 matches at 7 bases. CDR3 length equals 15 residues. The germline CDR1 and CDR2 sequences are MDHEN and SYDVKM. Trimming cost V 2 bases and J 5 bases; bases outside gene matches: 6. As DNA, the CDR3 is TGTGCCAGCAGTTTACCGGGGACTATGAACAATGAGCAGTTCTTC. Its protein is CASSLPGTMNNEQFF.

The chain carries TRBV7-9 and TRBJ1-3; 11 bases align to TRBD1. CDR1 and CDR2 (germline): SEHNR, FQNEAQ (reference sequence). This CDR3 spans 19 amino acids. Unmatched junction bases numbered 12, after V lost 5 bases and J lost 0 bases. CDR3 loop: CASSPGTGGKRSSGNTIYF. CDR3 DNA sequence: TGTGCCAGCAGCCCAGGGACAGGGGGTAAAAGGAGCTCTGGAAACACCATATATTTT. The entire variable domain, with the rest obtained from reference TRBV7-9 and TRBJ1-3, is as follows: DTGVSQNPRHKITKRGQNVTFRCDPISEHNRLYWYRQTLGQGPEFLTYFQNEAQLEKSRLLSDRFSAERPKGSFSTLEIQRTEQGDSAMYLCASSPGTGGKRSSGNTIYFGEGSWLTVV.

The rearrangement links TRBV7-9 to TRBJ2-2; TRBD2 aligns across 8 bases. V trimming: 3 bases; J trimming: 4 bases; junction bases outside the gene matches: 4. Looked up from germline, CDR1 is SEHNR and CDR2 is FQNEAQ (reference sequence). This CDR3 region has 15 residues. DNA of the CDR3: TGTGCCAGCAGCTTTCGGACTAGCAGCACCGGGGAGCTGTTTTTT. Protein: CASSFRTSSTGELFF. Together with reference TRBV7-9 and TRBJ2-2, the CDR3 gives the full variable domain: DTGVSQNPRHKITKRGQNVTFRCDPISEHNRLYWYRQTLGQGPEFLTYFQNEAQLEKSRLLSDRFSAERPKGSFSTLEIQRTEQGDSAMYLCASSFRTSSTGELFFGEGSRLTVL.

V gene TRBV2 combines with J gene TRBJ2-3; D is perhaps TRBD1 (6 bases). The germline V gene encodes CDR1 SNHLY and CDR2 FYNNEI. The CDR3 length is 16 residues. V was clipped by 4 bases and J by 5 bases, with 19 bases between them. This chain's CDR3 is CASSGRPGQSRDTQYF. CDR3 bases: TGTGCCAGCAGTGGACGCCCAGGACAGTCGCGAGATACGCAGTATTTT. Full variable domain (remainder filled in from reference TRBV2 and TRBJ2-3): EPEVTQTPSHQVTQMGQEVILRCVPISNHLYFYWYRQILGQKVEFLVSFYNNEISEKSEIFDDQFSVERPDGSNFTLKIRSTKLEDSAMYFCASSGRPGQSRDTQYFGPGTRLTVL.

The V and J genes are TRBV7-2 and TRBJ1-1; TRBD1 matches at 7 bases. This CDR3 has 15 amino acids. Germline values: CDR1 SGHTA, CDR2 FQGNSA. J lost 0 bases, V lost 5 bases, and 6 bases had no gene match. The DNA of the CDR3 is TGTGCCAGCAGCCCAGTAAGGGGGCTGAACACTGAAGCTTTCTTT. It yields the protein CASSPVRGLNTEAFF.

The chain has TRBV10-3 and TRBJ1-1, with no clear D. CDR1 and CDR2 (germline): ENHRY, SYGVKD. The V end was cut by 10 bases, the J end by 0 bases, with 9 bases between. CDR3 length: 12 residues. The CDR3 spells CANGALNTEAFF. The CDR3 DNA reads as TGTGCCAATGGAGCATTGAACACTGAAGCTTTCTTT.

This chain connects TRBV14 to TRBJ1-1; the D is unclear. From germline, CDR1 is SGHDN and CDR2 FVKESK. V lost 0 bases and J lost 2, with 13 bases in between. The CDR3 is made up of 16 amino acids. The CDR3 loop is CASSQEIRLRNTEAFF. CDR3 in DNA: TGTGCCAGCAGCCAAGAGATCAGGCTCCGAAACACTGAAGCTTTCTTT. Together with reference TRBV14 and TRBJ1-1, the CDR3 gives the full variable domain: EAGVTQFPSHSVIEKGQTVTLRCDPISGHDNLYWYRRVMGKEIKFLLHFVKESKQDESGMPNNRFLAERTGGTYSTLKVQPAELEDSGVYFCASSQEIRLRNTEAFFGQGTRLTVV.

The chain carries TRBV30 and TRBJ2-1; 7 bases are a match to TRBD2. In germline, CDR1 is GTSNPN, CDR2 SVGIG (reference sequence). V trimming: 4 bases; J trimming: 9 bases; junction bases outside the gene matches: 9. The CDR3 consists of 13 residues. The chain's CDR3 is CAWTFTSEGEQFF. CDR3 sequence (DNA): TGTGCCTGGACCTTTACTAGCGAGGGTGAGCAGTTCTTC.

The chain couples TRBV29-1 to TRBJ1-2; D is undetermined. V lost 1 base, J lost 5 bases, and 5 bases lay in between. The CDR3 consists of 11 residues. Per the germline V gene, CDR1 is SQVTM and CDR2 is ANQGSEA. This CDR3 reads CSVEVGYGYTF. For the CDR3, the DNA is TGCAGCGTTGAAGTCGGTTATGGCTACACCTTC.